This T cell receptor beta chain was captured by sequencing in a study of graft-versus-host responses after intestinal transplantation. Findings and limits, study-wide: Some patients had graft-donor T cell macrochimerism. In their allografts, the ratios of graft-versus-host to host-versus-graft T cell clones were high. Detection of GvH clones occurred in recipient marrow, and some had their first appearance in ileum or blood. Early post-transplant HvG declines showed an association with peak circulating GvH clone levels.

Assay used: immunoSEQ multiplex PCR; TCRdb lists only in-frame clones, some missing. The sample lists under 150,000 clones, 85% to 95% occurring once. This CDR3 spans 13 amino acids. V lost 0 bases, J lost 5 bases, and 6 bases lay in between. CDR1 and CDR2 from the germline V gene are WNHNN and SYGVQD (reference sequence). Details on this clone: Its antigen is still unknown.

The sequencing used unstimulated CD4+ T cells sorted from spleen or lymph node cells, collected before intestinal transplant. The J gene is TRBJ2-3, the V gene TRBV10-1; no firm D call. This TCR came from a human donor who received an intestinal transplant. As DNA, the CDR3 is TGCGCCAGCAGTGAGTCCGATAGAGATACGCAGTATTTT. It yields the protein CASSESDRDTQYF.